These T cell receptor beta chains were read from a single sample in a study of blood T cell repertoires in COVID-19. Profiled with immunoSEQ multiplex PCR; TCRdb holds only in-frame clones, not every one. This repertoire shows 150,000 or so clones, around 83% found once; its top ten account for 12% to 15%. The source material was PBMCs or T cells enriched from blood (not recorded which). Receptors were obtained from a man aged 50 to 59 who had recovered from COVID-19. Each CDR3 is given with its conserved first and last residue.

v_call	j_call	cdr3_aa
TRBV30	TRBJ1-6	CAWSVRPFGQGNSPLHF
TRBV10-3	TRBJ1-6	CAIKQQGINSPLHF
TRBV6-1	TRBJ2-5	CASSERRGTAKQETQYF
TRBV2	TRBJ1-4	CASSAYLATNEKLFF
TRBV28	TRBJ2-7	CASLGTVYEQYF
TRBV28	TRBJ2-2	CASSSPPDRGPYTGELFF
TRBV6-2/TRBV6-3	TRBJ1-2	CASSSGTNLYGYTF
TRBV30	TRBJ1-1	CAWSRGPEAFF
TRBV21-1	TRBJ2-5	CASSKGTEQETQYF
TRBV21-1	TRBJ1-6	CASSEEEGQGFNSPLHF
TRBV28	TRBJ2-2	CASSLIGGGIPGELFF
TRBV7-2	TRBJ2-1	CASSHKSGSYNEQFF
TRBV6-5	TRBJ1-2	CASKTGQGYGYTF
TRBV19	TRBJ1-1	CASSTPGWNTEAFF
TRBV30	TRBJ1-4	CAWSVRVEKLFF
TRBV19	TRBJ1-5	CASSMRGQIYSNQPQHF
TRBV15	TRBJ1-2	CATSRRQSNYGYTF
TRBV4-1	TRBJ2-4	CASSHLGLAGGVLLNIQYF
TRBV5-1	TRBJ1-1	CASSLGPRGLNTEAFF
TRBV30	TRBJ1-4	CAHSQTRGGEKLFF
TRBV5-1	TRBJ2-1	CASSPTGGSYNEQFF
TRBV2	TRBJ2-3	CASERGTDTQYF
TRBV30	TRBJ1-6	CAWKDSGNSPLHF
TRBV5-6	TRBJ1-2	CASSLPGTGKNYGYTF
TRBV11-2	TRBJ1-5	CASSLQYQQPQHF
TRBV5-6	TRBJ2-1	CASSLGLAGVSNEQFF
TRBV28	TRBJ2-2	CASSPGQYTGELFF